This T cell receptor beta chain came from a study of response to subunit inactivated influenza vaccine. This clonotype has just a few counts. In TCRdb, the RT-PCR reads were re-called with MiXCR into one record per CDR3 protein. The sample holds 300,000 to 350,000 distinct CDR3 sequences, 22% seen once. Sequencing used PBMCs from blood, obtained about 20 months after vaccination. This TCR was recovered from a man aged 50 to 69 who received an inactivated influenza vaccine.

The CDR3 loop is CASSDPGTAAGYTF. The CDR3 coding sequence is TGTGCCAGCAGCGACCCTGGGACAGCGGCTGGCTACACCTTC. This chain joins TRBV7-2 and TRBJ1-2; 7 bases are a match to TRBD1. This CDR3 region has 14 residues. Unmatched junction bases numbered 10, after V lost 5 bases and J lost 7 bases. Germline V gene sequence: CDR1 SGHTA, CDR2 FQGNSA.